This TCR beta chain comes out of a study of T cells in Graves' hyperthyroidism and ophthalmopathy. The TCR beta CDR3 regions underwent amplification using RNA transcripts as the source. Initially, a first-round RT-PCR of the TCR CDR3 employed the HTBI primer set. TCRdb redid the calling of the multiplex PCR reads with MiXCR, one entry per CDR3 protein. The data show under 600,000 distinct CDR3 sequences, approximately 15% seen once. It was uncontrolled infection, other autoimmune disease, pregnancy or lactation that excluded patients. The sample holds a few counts of this clonotype. Its antigen is currently unknown. Findings and limits, study-wide: Within blood appeared most thyroid clonotypes that had expanded above 0.001.

Trimming at V came to 5 bases and at J to 6 bases, leaving 3 bases not matched to a gene. The CDR3 has 13 amino acids. The clonotype comes from a woman in her thirties or forties with Graves' ophthalmopathy. The source material was blood. This chain links TRBV12-3 or TRBV12-4 with TRBJ1-4; 7 positions match TRBD1. The CDR3, as DNA: TGTGCCAGCAGTCAGGGGGTAGATGAAAAACTGTTTTTT. This gives the protein CASSQGVDEKLFF.